Listed below are T cell receptor beta chains from one sample, sequenced in a study of cytomegalovirus exposure and HLA in healthy donors. The table came from immunoSEQ multiplex PCR; TCRdb's copy has only in-frame clones and leaves some out. This table holds about 97,000 clones, about 95% found once. Specimen: PBMCs. The origin of the receptors is a woman under 30 in good health and CMV-seronegative. Both conserved end residues are part of each CDR3. The order of the fields is clone size, V gene, J gene, D gene, CDR3 protein, CDR3 DNA. A D gene is named only where the DNA matches it firmly. Clone size is not always given. Where it is, it says once, few, many or a class for expanded clones.

NA,TRBV9,TRBJ1-2,NA,CASSVKPRVADGYTF,TGTGCCAGCAGCGTAAAACCCAGGGTAGCTGATGGCTACACCTTC
NA,TRBV27,TRBJ1-2,TRBD1,CASSYDRGGSYTF,TGTGCCAGCAGTTATGACAGGGGGGGCAGCTACACCTTC
NA,TRBV13,TRBJ2-5,TRBD2,CASSPGLAGAETQYF,TGTGCCAGCAGCCCGGGACTAGCGGGAGCTGAGACCCAGTACTTC
NA,TRBV2,TRBJ1-3,NA,CASSEPRGGPSLSTIYF,TGTGCCAGCAGTGAACCGCGGGGGGGGCCAAGTCTAAGCACCATATATTTT
few,TRBV2,TRBJ2-2,NA,CASTRNTGELFF,TGTGCCAGCACTCGGAACACCGGGGAGCTGTTTTTT
NA,TRBV4-1,TRBJ2-5,TRBD2,CASSQPTSGSRQETQYF,TGCGCCAGCAGCCAACCAACTAGCGGGAGCCGTCAAGAGACCCAGTACTTC
NA,TRBV9,TRBJ2-1,TRBD2,CASSVVAGGYNEQFF,TGTGCCAGCAGCGTAGTGGCGGGGGGGTACAATGAGCAGTTCTTC
NA,TRBV5-1,TRBJ2-1,TRBD2,CASSPERGGNSEQFF,TGCGCCAGCAGCCCGGAGCGGGGGGGAAACTCTGAGCAGTTCTTC
once,TRBV15,TRBJ2-3,NA,CATSRDPGAGDTQYF,TGTGCCACCAGCAGAGATCCCGGGGCGGGGGATACGCAGTATTTT
NA,TRBV18,TRBJ2-7,NA,CASSPFRDEQYF,TGTGCCAGCTCACCTTTTAGAGACGAGCAGTACTTC
NA,TRBV9,TRBJ2-2,NA,CASSVGGGNTGELFF,TGTGCCAGCAGCGTAGGGGGCGGGAACACCGGGGAGCTGTTTTTT
NA,TRBV19,TRBJ1-5,TRBD1,CASSRATGQGWNQPQHF,TGTGCCAGTAGCCGAGCTACCGGACAGGGGTGGAATCAGCCCCAGCATTTT
NA,TRBV5-6,TRBJ2-1,NA,CASSLFRGSNRNNEQFF,TGTGCCAGCAGCTTGTTTAGGGGATCCAATAGAAACAATGAGCAGTTCTTC
NA,TRBV2,TRBJ1-6,TRBD1,CASRGTGGSPLHF,TGTGCCAGCAGGGGGACAGGGGGATCACCCCTCCACTTT
NA,TRBV7-9,TRBJ2-2,TRBD1,CASSPRQGITGELFF,TGTGCCAGCAGCCCGCGACAGGGGATCACCGGGGAGCTGTTTTTT
NA,TRBV7-9,TRBJ2-2,NA,CASSLAPRVETGELFF,TGTGCCAGCAGCTTAGCCCCCAGGGTGGAGACCGGGGAGCTGTTTTTT
NA,TRBV27,TRBJ1-1,NA,CASSITGREVNTEAFF,TGTGCCAGCAGTATAACAGGGAGGGAGGTGAACACTGAAGCTTTCTTT